One and the same sample provided the 29 T cell receptor beta chains below, sequenced in a study of shared clonotypes between healthy human individuals. Some clones are missing from TCRdb's copy, which holds only in-frame ones; the method was immunoSEQ multiplex PCR. The sample has more than 400,000 clones; about 84% are singletons. Sequencing was done on a sample of PBMCs. These receptor sequences come from a woman aged 40 to 50 in good health. Some clones in this sample may be carry-over from other donors' samples.

A remark on this clone: The likely explanation is a read error, given a far larger clone one base away. Within the sample, other DNA sequences also encode this same CDR3. This rearrangement joins TRBV6-1 to TRBJ2-1; TRBD2 is a possible D gene (5 bases). The V end was cut by 0 bases, the J end by 10 bases, with 16 bases between. From germline, CDR1 is MNHNS and CDR2 SASEGT. The CDR3 sequence is 15 residues long. CDR3 nucleotides: TGTGCCAGCAGTGAAGCGCTTTTTGGAGGATGGGAGCAGTTCTTC. Its translation: CASSEALFGGWEQFF.

J is TRBJ1-1 and V is TRBV6-1; 8 bases are a match to TRBD1. From germline, CDR1 is MNHNS and CDR2 SASEGT. The CDR3 is 15 amino acids. The V gene end was trimmed by 5 bases and the J gene end by 4 bases; junction bases not matched to a gene: 9. The CDR3 bases are TGTGCCAGCAGTCCCCAGACAGGGGTGAGCACTGAAGCTTTCTTT. It specifies CASSPQTGVSTEAFF.

The chain couples TRBV11-2 to TRBJ2-7; 8 bases agree with TRBD2. Germline lookup yields CDR1 SGHAT and CDR2 FQNNGV. V gave up 8 bases and J gave up 6 bases; unmatched junction bases: 9. The CDR3 sequence is 13 residues long. The CDR3 bases are TGTGCCAGCCAGGCCAGCGGGAGATCCGAGCAGTACTTC. Translated: CASQASGRSEQYF.

J is TRBJ1-5 and V is TRBV5-1, with 9 bases lining up with TRBD1. The V gene end was trimmed by 4 bases and the J gene end by 4 bases; junction bases not matched to a gene: 3. Germline V lookup: CDR1 SGHRS, CDR2 YFSETQ. This CDR3 is built from 14 residues. In DNA form, the CDR3 reads TGCGCCAGCAGCGTGACAGGGGGGAATCAGCCCCAGCATTTT. Encoded protein: CASSVTGGNQPQHF.

To note about this clone: A read error is the likely source, as a far larger clone sits one nucleotide away. The conserved final phenylalanine or tryptophan is absent from the CDR3, which likely points to a read error. The chain couples TRBV7-9 to TRBJ1-1, with TRBD1 as a possible D gene (5 bases). Germline CDR1 and CDR2: SEHNR and FQNEAQ (reference sequence). This CDR3 has 14 residues. V shed 1 base and J shed 5 bases, with 11 bases lying between them. CDR3 nucleotide sequence: TGTGCCAGCAGCTTAGTCGGGGGGAATACTGAAGCTTTCTCT. The encoded protein is CASSLVGGNTEAFS.

The V and J genes are TRBV19 and TRBJ1-5; D is perhaps TRBD1 (5 bases). The CDR3 is made up of 14 amino acids. Trimming took off 6 bases at V and 1 base at J, with 10 bases between the two ends. Germline lookup yields CDR1 LNHDA and CDR2 SQIVND (reference sequence). The CDR3 spells CASRWRGSNQPQHF. The CDR3, as DNA: TGTGCCAGTAGATGGAGGGGCAGCAATCAGCCCCAGCATTTT.

The chain couples TRBV7-3 to TRBJ2-5, with no clear D. The CDR3 covers 13 residues. The V and J ends lost 5 bases and 5 bases respectively, with 12 bases between them. Germline CDR1 SGHTA, CDR2 FQGTGA. CDR3 amino acids: CASSLDHRETQYF. The CDR3 nucleotides read TGTGCCAGCAGCCTTGACCATCGGGAGACCCAGTACTTC.

Comment on this clone: A read error is possible here, since a much larger clone lies one base away. The genes are TRBV7-9 and TRBJ2-5; 9 bases fit TRBD2. Per the germline V gene, CDR1 is SEHNR and CDR2 is FQNEAQ (reference sequence). The CDR3 totals 14 residues. V lost 3 bases, J lost 1 base, and 0 bases stayed unmatched. The CDR3 spells CASSFSGSQETQYF. The CDR3 coding sequence is TGTGCCAGCAGCTTTAGCGGGAGCCAAGAGACCCAGTACTTC.

V gene TRBV27 combines with J gene TRBJ2-1; tentatively, D is TRBD2 (6 bases). Deletions cut 5 bases from V and 4 bases from J, with 21 bases between. CDR1 is MNHEY and CDR2 is SMNVEV in the germline V gene (reference sequence). The CDR3 contains 17 residues. CDR3 protein: CASSPSQATLAYNEQFF. In nucleotides, the CDR3 is TGTGCCAGCAGTCCCTCCCAAGCCACTCTAGCGTACAATGAGCAGTTCTTC.

V gene TRBV25-1 combines with J gene TRBJ2-7; D possibly corresponds to TRBD2 (5 bases). Germline V gene data show CDR1 as MGHDK and CDR2 as SYGVNS. Trimming took off 5 bases at V and 5 bases at J, with 13 bases between the two ends. There are 13 residues in the CDR3. The CDR3 sequence: CASSPRARDEQYF. CDR3 nucleotide sequence: TGTGCCAGCAGTCCCCGGGCGAGGGACGAGCAGTACTTC.

Comments on this clone: Other nucleotide sequences in the sample specify the same CDR3. V and J are TRBV7-9 and TRBJ1-1; D uncertain. The ends were cut back, 1 base at V and 1 base at J, with 4 bases in the middle. The CDR3 sequence is 13 residues long. Germline V gene sequence: CDR1 SEHNR, CDR2 FQNEAQ (reference sequence). The CDR3: CASSLVENTEAFF. CDR3 nucleotide sequence: TGTGCCAGCAGCTTAGTTGAGAACACTGAAGCTTTCTTT.

The chain joins TRBV19 to TRBJ2-7; a possible D gene is TRBD2 (6 bases). The germline V and J ends were trimmed by 6 bases and 0 bases, with 18 bases remaining between them. The germline gives CDR1 LNHDA, CDR2 SQIVND (reference sequence). The CDR3 is made up of 16 amino acids. The CDR3 coding sequence is TGTGCCAGTAGGGGCCTGGGGGGATTCGGCTCCTACGAGCAGTACTTC. Translated, it gives CASRGLGGFGSYEQYF.

In DNA form, the CDR3 reads TGCAGTGTGGCGGGATACGAGCAGTACTTC. Translating gives CSVAGYEQYF. This chain joins TRBV20-1 and TRBJ2-7; possibly TRBD2 for D (6 bases). Per the germline V gene, CDR1 is DFQATT and CDR2 is SNEGSKA (reference sequence). The CDR3 length is 10 residues. V lost 7 bases to trimming and J lost 4 bases, with 8 bases between them.

The genes are TRBV28 and TRBJ2-1, with 7 bases fitting TRBD1. J was trimmed by 0 bases and V by 10 bases; bases with no gene match: 6. The germline V gene has CDR1 MDHEN and CDR2 SYDVKM. The CDR3 is 14 amino acids. The CDR3: CAIQRDSSYNEQFF. The CDR3 DNA follows: TGTGCCATCCAACGGGACAGCTCCTACAATGAGCAGTTCTTC.

As regards this clone: This likely traces to a read error, being one base from a far larger clone. Within the sample, other DNA sequences also encode this same CDR3. The chain joins TRBV30 to TRBJ2-2, with TRBD1 as a possible D gene (6 bases). CDR1 is GTSNPN, CDR2 SVGIG, per germline (reference sequence). This CDR3 is 16 amino acids long. CDR3 in amino acids: CAWRRGGQRNTGELFF. The CDR3 bases are TGTGCATGGCGACGCGGAGGACAGAGGAACACCGGGGAGCTGTTTTTT.

This clone was detected a few times. The chain carries TRBV6-5 and TRBJ1-5; the D gene is possibly TRBD1 (5 bases). The V gene's germline CDR1 is MNHEY and CDR2 SVGAGI. The length of the CDR3 is 15 residues. The V end was cut by 5 bases, the J end by 2 bases, with 13 bases between. The CDR3 protein is CASSQLLGGNQPQHF. For the CDR3, the DNA is TGTGCCAGCAGTCAACTTCTGGGGGGCAATCAGCCCCAGCATTTT.

This clone was found once. The likely explanation is a read error, given a far larger clone one base away. This chain links TRBV28 with TRBJ1-1; TRBD1 might be the D (6 bases). The CDR3 loop spans 16 amino acids. CDR1 MDHEN and CDR2 SYDVKM come from the germline V gene. DNA of the CDR3: TGTGCCAGCAGTTTATGGGGCGGACAGTCGGTCACTGGAGCTTTCTTT. This codes for CASSLWGGQSVTGAFF.

This chain connects TRBV30 to TRBJ1-5; maybe TRBD1 (6 bases). This CDR3 has 15 amino acids. V was trimmed by 0 bases and J by 0 bases, leaving 9 bases between them. CDR1 and CDR2 (germline): GTSNPN, SVGIG (reference sequence). Written as DNA, the CDR3 is TGTGCCTGGAGTGTAGGGGGGAATAGCAATCAGCCCCAGCATTTT. It specifies CAWSVGGNSNQPQHF.

This chain joins TRBV20-1 and TRBJ2-7; D gene ambiguous. The CDR3 covers 11 residues. CDR1 is DFQATT and CDR2 is SNEGSKA in the germline V gene (reference sequence). V was pared by 3 bases and J by 3 bases, with 6 bases between. The CDR3 reads CSASTGYEQYF. Written as DNA, the CDR3 is TGCAGTGCTAGTACGGGCTACGAGCAGTACTTC.

Comment on this clone: Since a far larger clone is one base different, this is likely a read error. The chain couples TRBV10-3 to TRBJ2-3; D is perhaps TRBD2 (7 bases). Germline CDR1 ENHRY, CDR2 SYGVKD. This CDR3 spans 15 amino acids. The CDR3 spells CAISAKGGSTDAQYF. The CDR3 region has the DNA TGTGCCATCAGTGCAAAGGGGGGGAGCACAGATGCGCAGTATTTT.

The chain has TRBV5-4 and TRBJ2-7; D possibly matches TRBD1 or TRBD2 (5 bases each). CDR1 and CDR2 from the germline V gene are SGHNT and YYREEE (reference sequence). The CDR3 has 14 amino acids. Trimming pared 2 bases from V and 2 bases from J, leaving 11 bases between. DNA of the CDR3: TGTGCCAGCAGCTTAGGGGACGGAGCCTACGAGCAGTACTTC. Translation gives CASSLGDGAYEQYF.

Details on this clone: With only one base between it and a far larger clone, this is likely a read error. Other DNA sequences in the same sample also yield this CDR3. The gene calls are TRBV7-9 and TRBJ2-1; the D is unclear. CDR1 SEHNR and CDR2 FQNEAQ come from the germline V gene (reference sequence). The CDR3 is made up of 15 amino acids. As DNA, the CDR3 is TGTGCCAGTAGCTTAGTTCCAGAGGCCTACAATGAGCAGTTCTTC. This codes for CASSLVPEAYNEQFF. The whole variable domain, remainder taken from reference TRBV7-9 and TRBJ2-1, is DTGVSQNPRHKITKRGQNVTFRCDPISEHNRLYWYRQTLGQGPEFLTYFQNEAQLEKSRLLSDRFSAERPKGSFSTLEIQRTEQGDSAMYLCASSLVPEAYNEQFFGPGTRLTVL.

The chain joins TRBV5-6 to TRBJ2-1, with 7 bases lining up with TRBD2. V gave up 3 bases and J gave up 9 bases; unmatched junction bases: 9. This CDR3 spans 14 amino acids. Germline lookup yields CDR1 SGHDT and CDR2 YYEEEE. In DNA form, the CDR3 reads TGTGCCAGCAGCTCGGATATGGGCGGGAGTGAGCAGTTCTTC. As protein: CASSSDMGGSEQFF.

The chain is built from TRBV19 and TRBJ1-1; D uncertain. Trimming left V 1 base short and J 8 bases short, with 8 bases between. The germline CDR1 and CDR2 sequences are LNHDA and SQIVND (reference sequence). The CDR3 covers 12 residues. The CDR3 reads CASSIGPAEAFF. The CDR3 coding sequence is TGTGCCAGTAGTATAGGCCCCGCCGAAGCTTTCTTT.

Concerning this clone: With a much larger clone just one base away, this may be a read error. Other nucleotide sequences from this sample produce the same CDR3. The rearrangement links TRBV6-6 to TRBJ1-2; D perhaps matches TRBD1 (5 bases). The CDR3 is made up of 15 amino acids. Trimming shortened V by 6 bases and J by 0 bases, and 14 bases separated the two germline ends. Germline V CDR1 and CDR2: MNHNY, SVGAGI (reference sequence). The CDR3 region has the DNA TGTGCCAGCAGAAAAGGACAAGGCCCTAACTATGGCTACACCTTC. Translation gives CASRKGQGPNYGYTF.

Note on this clone: Other DNA sequences within the sample encode an identical CDR3. This chain links TRBV15 with TRBJ2-2; 8 nucleotides align to TRBD2. With 8 bases clipped from V and 5 bases from J, the junction kept 13 bases outside the gene matches. The CDR3 is 16 amino acids. Per the germline V gene, CDR1 is LNHNV and CDR2 is YYDKDF (reference sequence). The CDR3 region is CATGNLAGGGTGELFF. The CDR3 nucleotides are TGTGCCACCGGGAACCTCGCGGGGGGTGGGACCGGGGAGCTGTTTTTT.

Here the CDR3 reads CASSLAPDHYNEQFF. The CDR3 DNA reads TGTGCCAGCAGCTTGGCCCCGGATCACTACAATGAGCAGTTCTTC. This chain joins TRBV5-6 and TRBJ2-1; D gene uncertain. The V end was cut by 0 bases, the J end by 3 bases, with 10 bases between. Germline CDR1 and CDR2: SGHDT and YYEEEE. The CDR3 loop spans 15 amino acids.

Written as DNA, the CDR3 is TGTGCCAGCAGAGCCGTGATGCTGCAGTGGGGCACAGATACGCAGTATTTT. Encoded protein: CASRAVMLQWGTDTQYF. The chain couples TRBV7-9 to TRBJ2-3, with D unresolved. This CDR3 contains 17 residues. Germline V CDR1 and CDR2: SEHNR, FQNEAQ (reference sequence). Trimming took 6 bases from V and 1 from J, leaving 20 bases between them.

This chain connects TRBV28 to TRBJ2-1; D may be TRBD2 (5 bases). Germline assignment: CDR1 MDHEN and CDR2 SYDVKM. CDR3 length: 17 residues. Trimming removed 10 bases at V and 3 bases at J, with 25 bases between. The CDR3 bases are TGTGCCACCCGGCCGGAGGTTGGGAGATGGGACTACAATGAGCAGTTCTTC. It yields the protein CATRPEVGRWDYNEQFF. Full variable domain (remainder filled in from reference TRBV28 and TRBJ2-1): DVKVTQSSRYLVKRTGEKVFLECVQDMDHENMFWYRQDPGLGLRLIYFSYDVKMKEKGDIPEGYSVSREKKERFSLILESASTNQTSMYLCATRPEVGRWDYNEQFFGPGTRLTVL.